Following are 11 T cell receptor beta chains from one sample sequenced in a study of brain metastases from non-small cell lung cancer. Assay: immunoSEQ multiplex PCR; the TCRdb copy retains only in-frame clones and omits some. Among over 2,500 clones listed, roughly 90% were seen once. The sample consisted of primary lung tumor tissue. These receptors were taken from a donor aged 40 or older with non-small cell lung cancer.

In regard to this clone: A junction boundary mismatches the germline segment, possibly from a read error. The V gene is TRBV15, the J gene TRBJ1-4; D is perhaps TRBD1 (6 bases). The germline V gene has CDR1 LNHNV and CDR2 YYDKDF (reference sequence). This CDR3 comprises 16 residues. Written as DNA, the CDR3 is TGTGCCATCAGCAGTTTAACAGGGTCCACTAATGAAAAACTGTTTTTT. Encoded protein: CAISSLTGSTNEKLFF.

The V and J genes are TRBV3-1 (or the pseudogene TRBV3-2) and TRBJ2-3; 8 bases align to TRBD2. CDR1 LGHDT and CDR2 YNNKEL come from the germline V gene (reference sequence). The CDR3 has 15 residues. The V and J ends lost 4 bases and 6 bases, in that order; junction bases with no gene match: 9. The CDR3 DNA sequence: TGTGCCAGCAGCCTTAGCGGGGCAAAAGGGGATACGCAGTATTTT. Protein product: CASSLSGAKGDTQYF.

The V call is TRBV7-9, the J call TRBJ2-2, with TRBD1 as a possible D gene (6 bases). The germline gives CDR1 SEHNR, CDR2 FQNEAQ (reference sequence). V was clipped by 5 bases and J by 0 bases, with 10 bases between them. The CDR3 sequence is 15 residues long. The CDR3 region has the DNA TGTGCCAGCAGCCCCAGGGGAGCGAACACCGGGGAGCTGTTTTTT. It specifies CASSPRGANTGELFF.

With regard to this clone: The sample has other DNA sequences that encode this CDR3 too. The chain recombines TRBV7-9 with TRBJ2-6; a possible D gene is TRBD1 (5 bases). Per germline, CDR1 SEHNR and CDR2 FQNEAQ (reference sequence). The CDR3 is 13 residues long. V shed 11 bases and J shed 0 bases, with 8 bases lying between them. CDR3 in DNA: TGTGCCGCAGGGCTCTCTGGGGCCAACGTCCTGACTTTC. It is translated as CAAGLSGANVLTF.

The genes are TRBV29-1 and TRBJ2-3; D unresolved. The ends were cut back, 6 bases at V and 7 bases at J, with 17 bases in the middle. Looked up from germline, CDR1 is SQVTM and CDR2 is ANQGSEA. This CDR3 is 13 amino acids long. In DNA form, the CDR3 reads TGCAGCGTCTACATCGTCGCATTAAATACGCAGTATTTT. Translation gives CSVYIVALNTQYF.

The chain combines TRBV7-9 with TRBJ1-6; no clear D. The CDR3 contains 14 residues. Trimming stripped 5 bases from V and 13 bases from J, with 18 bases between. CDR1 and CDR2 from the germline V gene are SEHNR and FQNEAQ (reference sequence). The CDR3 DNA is TGTGCCAGCAGCCGCAGTACAACCCGTTCCCCCCTCCACTTT. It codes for CASSRSTTRSPLHF.

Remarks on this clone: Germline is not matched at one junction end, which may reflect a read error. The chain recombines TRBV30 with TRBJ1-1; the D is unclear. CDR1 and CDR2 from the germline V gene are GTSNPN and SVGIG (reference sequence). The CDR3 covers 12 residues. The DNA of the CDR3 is TGTGCCTGGAGTGTCTGGAACACTGAAGCTTTTTTT. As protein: CAWSVWNTEAFF.

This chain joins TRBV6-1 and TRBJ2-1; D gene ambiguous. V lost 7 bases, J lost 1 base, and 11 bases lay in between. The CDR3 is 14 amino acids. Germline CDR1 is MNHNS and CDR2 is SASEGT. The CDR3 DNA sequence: TGTGCCAGCACCGCCGACTCATCCTACAATGAGCAGTTCTTC. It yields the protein CASTADSSYNEQFF.

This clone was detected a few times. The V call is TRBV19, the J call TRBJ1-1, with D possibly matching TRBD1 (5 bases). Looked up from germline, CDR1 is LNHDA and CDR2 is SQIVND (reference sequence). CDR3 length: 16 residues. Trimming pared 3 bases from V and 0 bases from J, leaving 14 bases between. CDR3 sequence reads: CASSMTRGGMNTEAFF. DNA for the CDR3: TGTGCCAGTAGTATGACGAGGGGAGGCATGAACACTGAAGCTTTCTTT. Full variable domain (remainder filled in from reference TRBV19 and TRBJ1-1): DGGITQSPKYLFRKEGQNVTLSCEQNLNHDAMYWYRQDPGQGLRLIYYSQIVNDFQKGDIAEGYSVSREKKESFPLTVTSAQKNPTAFYLCASSMTRGGMNTEAFFGQGTRLTVV.

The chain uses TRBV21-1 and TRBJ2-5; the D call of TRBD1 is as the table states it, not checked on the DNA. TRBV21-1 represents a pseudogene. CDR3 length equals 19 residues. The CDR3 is CASQEVSPHRGKIGETQYF. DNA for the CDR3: TGTGCCAGCCAGGAGGTATCCCCCCACAGGGGGAAAATCGGAGAGACCCAGTACTTC.

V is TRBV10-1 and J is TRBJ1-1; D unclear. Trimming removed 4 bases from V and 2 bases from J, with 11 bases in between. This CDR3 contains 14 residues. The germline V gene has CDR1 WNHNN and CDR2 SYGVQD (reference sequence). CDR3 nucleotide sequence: TGCGCCAGCAGTGCCCCAGGTGAAAACACTGAAGCTTTCTTT. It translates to CASSAPGENTEAFF.